Listed here is a single TCR beta chain. Its target is unknown. The protocol was immunoSEQ multiplex PCR, while the TCRdb copy is restricted to in-frame clones and leaves out a portion. The profile shows around 71,000 clones, about 80% of them singletons. This sample is part of a study of T cell responses to AZD1222 COVID-19 vaccine. General observations from the study: Reports indicate that nearly half of spike-specific TCRs are directed at unmutated variant regions. Baseline seropositivity characterized only six AZD1222 recipients.

Researchers grouped second doses given at about 4 or about 12 weeks into one pool. This sample comprised peripheral blood, obtained 28 days after the second AZD1222 dose. This TCR derives from an adult who received the AZD1222 COVID-19 vaccine.

The chain's CDR3 is CASSIRVKGQPQHF. Here the CDR3 DNA reads TGTGCCAGTAGTATCCGAGTAAAAGGGCAGCCCCAGCATTTT. This sequence joins TRBV19 and TRBJ1-5; D gene ambiguous. CDR3 length: 14 residues. Germline V gives CDR1 LNHDA, CDR2 SQIVND (reference sequence). Trimming stripped 3 bases from V and 7 bases from J, with 13 bases between.